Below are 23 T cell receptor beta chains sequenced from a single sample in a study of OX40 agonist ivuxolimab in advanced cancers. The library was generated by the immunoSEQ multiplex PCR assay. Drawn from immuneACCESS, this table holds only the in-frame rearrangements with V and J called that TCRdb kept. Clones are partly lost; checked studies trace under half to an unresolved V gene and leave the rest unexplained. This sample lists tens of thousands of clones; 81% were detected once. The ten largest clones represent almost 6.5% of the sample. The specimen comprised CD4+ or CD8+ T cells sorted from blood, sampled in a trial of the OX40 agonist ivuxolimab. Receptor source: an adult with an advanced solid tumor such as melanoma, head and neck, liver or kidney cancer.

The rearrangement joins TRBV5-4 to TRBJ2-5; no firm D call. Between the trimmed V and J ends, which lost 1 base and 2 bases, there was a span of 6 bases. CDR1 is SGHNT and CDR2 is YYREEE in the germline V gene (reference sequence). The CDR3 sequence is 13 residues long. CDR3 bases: TGTGCCAGCAGCTTGCCACTACAAGAGACCCAGTACTTC. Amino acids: CASSLPLQETQYF.

The CDR3 is CASSVEGLGNEQFF. DNA of the CDR3: TGTGCCAGCAGCGTAGAAGGCTTAGGGAATGAGCAGTTCTTC. The V and J genes are TRBV9 and TRBJ2-1; no clear D. This CDR3 contains 14 residues. Trimming pared 0 bases from V and 7 bases from J, leaving 11 bases between. The germline V gene encodes CDR1 SGDLS and CDR2 YYNGEE.

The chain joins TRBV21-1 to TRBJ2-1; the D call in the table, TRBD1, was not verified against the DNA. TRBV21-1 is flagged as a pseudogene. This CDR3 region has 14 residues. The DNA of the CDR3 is TGTGCCAGCAGCAAGGGGGCCGCCTACAATGAGCAGTTCTTC. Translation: CASSKGAAYNEQFF.

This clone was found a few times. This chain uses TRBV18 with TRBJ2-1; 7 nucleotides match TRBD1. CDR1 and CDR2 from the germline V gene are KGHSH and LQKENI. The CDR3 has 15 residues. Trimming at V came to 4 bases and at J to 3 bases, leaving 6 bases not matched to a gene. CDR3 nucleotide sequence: TGTGCCAGCTCACTGGGACAGACCCTCTACAATGAGCAGTTCTTC. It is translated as CASSLGQTLYNEQFF.

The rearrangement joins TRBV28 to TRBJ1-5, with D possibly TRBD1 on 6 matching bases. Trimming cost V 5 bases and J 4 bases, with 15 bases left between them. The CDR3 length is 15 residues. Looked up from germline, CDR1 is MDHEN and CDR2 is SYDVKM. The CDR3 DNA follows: TGTGCCAGCAGTATTTCAACGGGGGCTAATCAGCCCCAGCATTTT. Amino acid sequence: CASSISTGANQPQHF.

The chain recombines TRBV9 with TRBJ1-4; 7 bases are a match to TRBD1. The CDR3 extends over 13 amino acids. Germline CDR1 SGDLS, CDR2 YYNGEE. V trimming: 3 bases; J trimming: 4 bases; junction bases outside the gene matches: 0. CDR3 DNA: TGTGCCAGCAGCGACAGGGGTAATGAAAAACTGTTTTTT. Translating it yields CASSDRGNEKLFF.

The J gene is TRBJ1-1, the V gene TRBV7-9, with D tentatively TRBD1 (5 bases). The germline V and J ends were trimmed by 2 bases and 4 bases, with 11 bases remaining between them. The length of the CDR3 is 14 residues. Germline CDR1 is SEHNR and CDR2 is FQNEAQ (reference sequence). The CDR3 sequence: CASSLRGRGTEAFF. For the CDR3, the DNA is TGTGCCAGCAGCTTAAGAGGGAGGGGCACTGAAGCTTTCTTT.

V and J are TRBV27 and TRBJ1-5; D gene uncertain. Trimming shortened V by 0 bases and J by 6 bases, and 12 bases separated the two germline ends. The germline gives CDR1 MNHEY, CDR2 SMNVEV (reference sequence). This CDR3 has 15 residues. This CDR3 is CASSLSGSLGQPQHF. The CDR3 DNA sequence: TGTGCCAGCAGTTTATCGGGGTCGCTCGGTCAGCCCCAGCATTTT.

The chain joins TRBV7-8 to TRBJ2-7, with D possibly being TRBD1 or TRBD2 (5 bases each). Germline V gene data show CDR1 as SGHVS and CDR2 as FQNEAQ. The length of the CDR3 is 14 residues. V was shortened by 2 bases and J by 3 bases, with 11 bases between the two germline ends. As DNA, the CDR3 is TGTGCCAGCAGCTTACAAGTGGGGGACTACGAGCAGTACTTC. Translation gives CASSLQVGDYEQYF. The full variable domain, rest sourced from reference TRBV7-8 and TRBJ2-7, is GAGVSQSPRYKVAKRGQDVALRCDPISGHVSLFWYQQALGQGPEFLTYFQNEAQLDKSGLPSDRFFAERPEGSVSTLKIQRTQQEDSAVYLCASSLQVGDYEQYFGPGTRLTVT.

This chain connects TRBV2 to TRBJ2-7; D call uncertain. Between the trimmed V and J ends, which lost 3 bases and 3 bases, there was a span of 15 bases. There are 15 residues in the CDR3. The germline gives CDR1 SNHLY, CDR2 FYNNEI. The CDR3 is CASSDPRALVYEQYV. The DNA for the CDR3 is TGTGCCAGCAGTGACCCCCGGGCCCTTGTCTACGAGCAGTACGTC.

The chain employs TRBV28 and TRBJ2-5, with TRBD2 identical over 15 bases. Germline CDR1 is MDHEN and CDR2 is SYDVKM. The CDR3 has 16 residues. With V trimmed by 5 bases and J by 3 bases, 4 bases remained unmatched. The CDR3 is CASSVGLAGGKETQYF. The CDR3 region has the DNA TGTGCCAGCAGTGTGGGACTAGCGGGGGGCAAAGAGACCCAGTACTTC.

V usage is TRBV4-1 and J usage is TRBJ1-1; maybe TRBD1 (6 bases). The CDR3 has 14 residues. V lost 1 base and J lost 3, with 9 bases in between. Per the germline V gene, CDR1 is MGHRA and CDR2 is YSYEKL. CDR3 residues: CASSQGGQYTEAFF. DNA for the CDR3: TGCGCCAGCAGCCAAGGGGGGCAGTACACTGAAGCTTTCTTT.

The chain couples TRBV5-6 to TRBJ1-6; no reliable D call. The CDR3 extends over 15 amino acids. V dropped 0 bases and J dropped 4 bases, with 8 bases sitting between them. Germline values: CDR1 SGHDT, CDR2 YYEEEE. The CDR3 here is CASSLAREYNSPLHF. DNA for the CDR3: TGTGCCAGCAGCTTGGCGAGAGAGTATAATTCACCCCTCCACTTT.

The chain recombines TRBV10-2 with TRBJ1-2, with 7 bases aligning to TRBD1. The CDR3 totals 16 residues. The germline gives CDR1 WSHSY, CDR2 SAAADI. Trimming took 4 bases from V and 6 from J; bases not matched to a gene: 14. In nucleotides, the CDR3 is TGCGCCAGCAGTGCCCAAGGGACAGTATTAGTCGATGGCTACACCTTC. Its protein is CASSAQGTVLVDGYTF.

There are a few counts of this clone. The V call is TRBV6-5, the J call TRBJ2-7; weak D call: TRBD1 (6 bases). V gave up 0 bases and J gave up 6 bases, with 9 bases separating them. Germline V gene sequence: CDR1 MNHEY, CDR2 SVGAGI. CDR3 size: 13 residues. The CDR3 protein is CASSYSGTSEQYV. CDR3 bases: TGTGCCAGCAGTTACTCCGGGACAAGCGAGCAGTACGTC.

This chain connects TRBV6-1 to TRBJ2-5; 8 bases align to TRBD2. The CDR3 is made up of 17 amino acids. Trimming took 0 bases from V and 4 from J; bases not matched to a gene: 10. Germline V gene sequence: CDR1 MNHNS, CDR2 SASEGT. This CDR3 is CASSEAEAGDPVETQYF. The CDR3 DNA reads TGTGCCAGCAGTGAAGCAGAAGCGGGGGACCCCGTAGAGACCCAGTACTTC.

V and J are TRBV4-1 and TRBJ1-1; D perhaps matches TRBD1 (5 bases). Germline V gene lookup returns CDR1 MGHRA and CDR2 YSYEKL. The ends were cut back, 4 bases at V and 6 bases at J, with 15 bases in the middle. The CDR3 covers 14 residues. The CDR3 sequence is CASSLVGRGAEAFF. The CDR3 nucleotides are TGCGCCAGCAGCCTCGTGGGGCGGGGAGCTGAAGCTTTCTTT.

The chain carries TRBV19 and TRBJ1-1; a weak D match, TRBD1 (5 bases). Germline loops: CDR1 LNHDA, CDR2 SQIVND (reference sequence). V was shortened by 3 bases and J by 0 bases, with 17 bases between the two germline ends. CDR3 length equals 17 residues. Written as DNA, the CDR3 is TGTGCCAGTAGTATTTCTCTGGGGACGGAGATGAACACTGAAGCTTTCTTT. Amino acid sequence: CASSISLGTEMNTEAFF. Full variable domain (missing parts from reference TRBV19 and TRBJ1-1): DGGITQSPKYLFRKEGQNVTLSCEQNLNHDAMYWYRQDPGQGLRLIYYSQIVNDFQKGDIAEGYSVSREKKESFPLTVTSAQKNPTAFYLCASSISLGTEMNTEAFFGQGTRLTVV.

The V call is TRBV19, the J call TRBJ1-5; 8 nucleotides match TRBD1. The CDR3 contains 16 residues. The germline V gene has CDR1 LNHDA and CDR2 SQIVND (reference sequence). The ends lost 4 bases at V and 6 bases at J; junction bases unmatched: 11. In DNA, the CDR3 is TGTGCCAGTAGTACTACGGCGACAGGGGTTAGTCAGCCCCAGCATTTT. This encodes CASSTTATGVSQPQHF.

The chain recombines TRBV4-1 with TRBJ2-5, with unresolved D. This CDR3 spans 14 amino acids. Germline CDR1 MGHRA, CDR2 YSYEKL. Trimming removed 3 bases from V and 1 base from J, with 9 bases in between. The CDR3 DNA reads TGCGCCAGCAGCCAGAGGATCAGCCAAGAGACCCAGTACTTC. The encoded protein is CASSQRISQETQYF.

The CDR3 region is CASRWGGSEKLFF. CDR3 sequence (DNA): TGTGCCAGCAGGTGGGGGGGAAGTGAAAAACTGTTTTTT. The chain recombines TRBV28 with TRBJ1-4; tentatively, D is TRBD1 (5 bases). The germline V gene has CDR1 MDHEN and CDR2 SYDVKM. This CDR3 spans 13 amino acids. V was shortened by 6 bases and J by 7 bases, with 12 bases between the two germline ends.

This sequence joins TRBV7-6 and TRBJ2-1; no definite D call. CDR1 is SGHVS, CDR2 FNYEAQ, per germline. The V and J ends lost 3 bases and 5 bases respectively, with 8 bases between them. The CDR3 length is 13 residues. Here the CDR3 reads CASSLGPDNEQFF. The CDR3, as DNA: TGTGCCAGCAGCTTGGGCCCAGACAATGAGCAGTTCTTC.

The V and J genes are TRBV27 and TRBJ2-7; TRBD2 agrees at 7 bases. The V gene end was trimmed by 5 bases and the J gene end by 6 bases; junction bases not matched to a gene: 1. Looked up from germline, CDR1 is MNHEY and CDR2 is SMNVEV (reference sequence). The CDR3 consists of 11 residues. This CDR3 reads CASSGGGEQYF. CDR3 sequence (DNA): TGTGCCAGCAGTGGGGGGGGCGAGCAGTACTTC.